This TCR beta chain comes out of a study of T cell responses to AZD1222 COVID-19 vaccine. Turning to this clone: Its antigen is still unknown.

Sequencing was performed with immunoSEQ multiplex PCR; in TCRdb, only in-frame clones are kept and a portion is missing. The sample yields approximately 190,000 clones, about nine tenths seen once. CDR1 and CDR2 (germline): SGHTA, FQGNSA. The length of the CDR3 is 13 residues. The germline V and J ends were trimmed by 3 bases and 3 bases, with 9 bases remaining between them. Regarding the study as a whole: Elevations in Spike-specific TCR breadth and depth followed administration of two AZD1222 doses. Clonal diversity was possibly underestimated, and the donors were mostly white British, with more females.

The source is an adult in good health. The sequenced sample was peripheral blood, obtained on day 0 of AZD1222 vaccination. V and J are TRBV7-2 and TRBJ2-7; TRBD2 is a possible D gene (6 bases). The chain's CDR3 is CASSLGLLYEQYF. CDR3 bases: TGTGCCAGCAGCTTGGGACTTCTCTACGAGCAGTACTTC.